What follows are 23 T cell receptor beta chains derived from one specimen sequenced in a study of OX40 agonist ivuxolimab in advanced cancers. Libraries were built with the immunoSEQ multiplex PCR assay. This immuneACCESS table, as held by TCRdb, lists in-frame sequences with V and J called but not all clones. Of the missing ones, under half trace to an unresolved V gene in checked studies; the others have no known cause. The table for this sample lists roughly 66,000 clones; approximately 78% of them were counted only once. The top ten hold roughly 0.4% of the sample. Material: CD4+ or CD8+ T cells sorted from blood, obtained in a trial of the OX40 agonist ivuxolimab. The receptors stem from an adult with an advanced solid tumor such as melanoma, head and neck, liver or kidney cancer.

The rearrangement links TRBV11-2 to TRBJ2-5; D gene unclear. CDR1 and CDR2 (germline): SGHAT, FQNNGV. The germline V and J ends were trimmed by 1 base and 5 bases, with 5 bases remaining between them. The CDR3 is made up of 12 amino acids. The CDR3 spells CASSLARETQYF. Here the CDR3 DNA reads TGTGCCAGCAGCTTAGCGCGGGAGACCCAGTACTTC.

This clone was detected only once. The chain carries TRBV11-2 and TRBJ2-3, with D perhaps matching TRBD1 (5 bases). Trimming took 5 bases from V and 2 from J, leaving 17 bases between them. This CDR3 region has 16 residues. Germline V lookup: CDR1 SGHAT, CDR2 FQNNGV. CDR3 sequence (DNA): TGTGCCAGCAGCCTCCAAACAGGTTCCCTCACAGATACGCAGTATTTT. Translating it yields CASSLQTGSLTDTQYF. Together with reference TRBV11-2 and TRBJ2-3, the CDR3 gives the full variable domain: EAGVAQSPRYKIIEKRQSVAFWCNPISGHATLYWYQQILGQGPKLLIQFQNNGVVDDSQLPKDRFSAERLKGVDSTLKIQPAKLEDSAVYLCASSLQTGSLTDTQYFGPGTRLTVL.

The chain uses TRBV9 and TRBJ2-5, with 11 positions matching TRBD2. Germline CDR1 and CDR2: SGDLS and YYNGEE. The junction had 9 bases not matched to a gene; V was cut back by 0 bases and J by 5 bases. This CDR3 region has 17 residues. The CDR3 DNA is TGTGCCAGCAGCGTAGGTGTAGCGGGAGGGCCGGGGGAGACCCAGTACTTC. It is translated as CASSVGVAGGPGETQYF.

The CDR3 region is CASSPRQAKNNEQFF. In nucleotides, the CDR3 is TGTGCCAGTAGTCCCCGACAGGCGAAAAACAATGAGCAGTTCTTC. The chain combines TRBV19 with TRBJ2-1; D possibly corresponds to TRBD1 (6 bases). V lost 5 bases and J lost 5, with 16 bases in between. Per the germline V gene, CDR1 is LNHDA and CDR2 is SQIVND (reference sequence). The CDR3 has 15 residues. The full variable domain, with the rest looked up from reference TRBV19 and TRBJ2-1, is DGGITQSPKYLFRKEGQNVTLSCEQNLNHDAMYWYRQDPGQGLRLIYYSQIVNDFQKGDIAEGYSVSREKKESFPLTVTSAQKNPTAFYLCASSPRQAKNNEQFFGPGTRLTVL.

Here the CDR3 reads CASSLTGTGYHEQYF. Written as DNA, the CDR3 is TGTGCCAGCAGTTTAACAGGGACAGGGTACCACGAGCAGTACTTC. The chain couples TRBV28 to TRBJ2-7; 9 bases agree with TRBD1. There are 15 residues in the CDR3. V shed 2 bases, J shed 5 bases, and the junction held 7 bases outside the gene matches. Germline CDR1 MDHEN, CDR2 SYDVKM.

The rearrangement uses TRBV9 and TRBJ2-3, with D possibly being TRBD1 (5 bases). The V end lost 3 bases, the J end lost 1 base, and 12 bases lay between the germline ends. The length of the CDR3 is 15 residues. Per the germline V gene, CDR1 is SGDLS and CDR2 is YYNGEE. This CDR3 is CASSGRGLGTDTQYF. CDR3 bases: TGTGCCAGCAGCGGAAGGGGATTAGGCACAGATACGCAGTATTTT.

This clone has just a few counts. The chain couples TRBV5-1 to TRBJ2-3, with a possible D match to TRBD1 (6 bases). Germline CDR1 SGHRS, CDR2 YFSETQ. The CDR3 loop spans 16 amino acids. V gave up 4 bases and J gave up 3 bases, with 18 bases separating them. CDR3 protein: CASSPTGHTGTDTQYF. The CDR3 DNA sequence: TGCGCCAGCAGCCCGACGGGACACACGGGGACAGATACGCAGTATTTT.

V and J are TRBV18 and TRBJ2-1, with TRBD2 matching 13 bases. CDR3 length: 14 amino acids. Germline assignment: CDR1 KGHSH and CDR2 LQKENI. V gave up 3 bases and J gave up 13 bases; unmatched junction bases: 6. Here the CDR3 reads CASSPPGLAGFQFF. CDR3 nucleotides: TGTGCCAGCTCACCCCCGGGACTAGCGGGATTTCAGTTCTTC.

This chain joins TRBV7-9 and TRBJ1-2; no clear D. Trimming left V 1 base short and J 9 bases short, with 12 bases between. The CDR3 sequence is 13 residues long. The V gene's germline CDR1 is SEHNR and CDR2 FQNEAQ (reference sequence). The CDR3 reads CASSLVWLPRYTF. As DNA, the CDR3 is TGTGCCAGCAGCTTAGTGTGGCTGCCGCGCTACACCTTC.

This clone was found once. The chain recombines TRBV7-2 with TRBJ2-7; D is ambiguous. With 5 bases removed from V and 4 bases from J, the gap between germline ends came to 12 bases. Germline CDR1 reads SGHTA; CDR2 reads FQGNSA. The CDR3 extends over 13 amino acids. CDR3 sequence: CASSESVGYEQYF. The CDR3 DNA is TGTGCCAGCAGCGAGTCGGTAGGGTACGAGCAGTACTTC.

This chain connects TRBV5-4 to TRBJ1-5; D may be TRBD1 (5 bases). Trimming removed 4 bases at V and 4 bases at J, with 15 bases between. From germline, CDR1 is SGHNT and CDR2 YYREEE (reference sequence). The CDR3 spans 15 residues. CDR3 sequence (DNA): TGTGCCAGCAGCCTGAGCCCGGGACCTAATCAGCCCCAGCATTTT. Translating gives CASSLSPGPNQPQHF.

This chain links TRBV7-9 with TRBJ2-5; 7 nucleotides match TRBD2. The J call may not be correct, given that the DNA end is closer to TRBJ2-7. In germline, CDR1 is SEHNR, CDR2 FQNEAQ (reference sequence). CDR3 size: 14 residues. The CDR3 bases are TGTGCCAGCAGCTTAAGCGGGACCTCCTACGAGCAGTACTTC. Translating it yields CASSLSGTSYEQYF.

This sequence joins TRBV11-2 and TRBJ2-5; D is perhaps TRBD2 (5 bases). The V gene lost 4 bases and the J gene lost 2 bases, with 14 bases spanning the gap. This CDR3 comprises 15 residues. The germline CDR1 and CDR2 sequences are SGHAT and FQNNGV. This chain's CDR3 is CASSSPGSRQETQYF. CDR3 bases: TGTGCCAGCAGCTCCCCGGGGAGTCGACAAGAGACCCAGTACTTC.

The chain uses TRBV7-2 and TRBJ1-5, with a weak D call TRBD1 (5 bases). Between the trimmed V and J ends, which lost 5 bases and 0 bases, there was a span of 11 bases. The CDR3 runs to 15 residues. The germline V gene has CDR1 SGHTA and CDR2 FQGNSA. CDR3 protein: CASSLGGHSNQPQHF. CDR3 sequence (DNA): TGTGCCAGCAGCCTGGGGGGTCATAGCAATCAGCCCCAGCATTTT. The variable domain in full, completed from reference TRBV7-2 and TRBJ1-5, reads GAGVSQSPSNKVTEKGKDVELRCDPISGHTALYWYRQSLGQGLEFLIYFQGNSAPDKSGLPSDRFSAERTGGSVSTLTIQRTQQEDSAVYLCASSLGGHSNQPQHFGDGTRLSIL.

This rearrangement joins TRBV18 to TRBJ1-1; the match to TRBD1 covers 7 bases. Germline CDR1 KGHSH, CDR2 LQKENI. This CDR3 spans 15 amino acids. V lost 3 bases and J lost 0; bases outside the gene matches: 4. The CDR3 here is CASSPQGGLNTEAFF. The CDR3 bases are TGTGCCAGCTCACCTCAGGGGGGGTTGAACACTGAAGCTTTCTTT.

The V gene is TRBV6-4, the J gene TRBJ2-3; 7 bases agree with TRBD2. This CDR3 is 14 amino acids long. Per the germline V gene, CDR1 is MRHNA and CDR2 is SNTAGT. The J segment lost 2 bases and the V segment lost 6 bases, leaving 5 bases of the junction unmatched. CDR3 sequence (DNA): TGTGCCAGCAGGGGAGGGCTCCCCACAGATACGCAGTATTTT. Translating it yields CASRGGLPTDTQYF.

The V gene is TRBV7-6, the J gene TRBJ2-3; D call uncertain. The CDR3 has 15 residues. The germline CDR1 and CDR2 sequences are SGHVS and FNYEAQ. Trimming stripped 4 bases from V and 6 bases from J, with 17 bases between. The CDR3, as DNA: TGTGCCAGCAGCTCAAACCGGGCCTCCGGGGATACGCAGTATTTT. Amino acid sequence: CASSSNRASGDTQYF.

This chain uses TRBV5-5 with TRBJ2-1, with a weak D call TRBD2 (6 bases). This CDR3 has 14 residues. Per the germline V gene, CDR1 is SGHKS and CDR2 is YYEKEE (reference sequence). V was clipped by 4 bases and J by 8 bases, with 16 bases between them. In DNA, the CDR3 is TGTGCCAGCAGCCGGGACTTGATAAGGGATGAGCAGTTCTTC. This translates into CASSRDLIRDEQFF.

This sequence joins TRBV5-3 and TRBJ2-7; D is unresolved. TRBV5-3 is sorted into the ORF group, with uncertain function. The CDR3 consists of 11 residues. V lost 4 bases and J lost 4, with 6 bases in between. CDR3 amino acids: CARSRIYEQYV. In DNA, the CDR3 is TGTGCCAGAAGCAGAATTTACGAGCAGTACGTC.

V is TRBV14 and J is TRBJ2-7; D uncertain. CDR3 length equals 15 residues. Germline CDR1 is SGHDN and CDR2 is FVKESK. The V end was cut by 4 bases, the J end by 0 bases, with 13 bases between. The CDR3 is CASSPPQVSSYEQYV. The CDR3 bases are TGTGCCAGCAGCCCGCCCCAGGTGAGCTCCTACGAGCAGTACGTC.

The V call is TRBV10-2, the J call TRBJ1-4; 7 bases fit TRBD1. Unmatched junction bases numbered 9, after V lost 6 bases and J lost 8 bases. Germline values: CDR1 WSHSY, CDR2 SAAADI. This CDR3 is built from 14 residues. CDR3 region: CASRDRVQEEKLFF. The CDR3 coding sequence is TGCGCCAGCAGAGACAGGGTCCAGGAGGAAAAACTGTTTTTT.

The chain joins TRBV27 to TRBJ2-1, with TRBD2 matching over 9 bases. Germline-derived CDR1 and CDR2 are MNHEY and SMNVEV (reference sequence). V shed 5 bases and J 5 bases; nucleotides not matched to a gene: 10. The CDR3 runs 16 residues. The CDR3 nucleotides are TGTGCCAGCAGTCCTTCCACTAGCGGGTCCCACAATGAGCAGTTCTTC. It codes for CASSPSTSGSHNEQFF.

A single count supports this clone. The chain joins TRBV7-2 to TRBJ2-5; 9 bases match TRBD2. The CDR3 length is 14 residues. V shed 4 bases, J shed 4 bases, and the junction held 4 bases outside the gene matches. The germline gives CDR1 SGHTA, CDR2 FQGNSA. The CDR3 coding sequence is TGTGCCAGCAGCTCGGGAGCGGGGGGAGAGACCCAGTACTTC. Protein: CASSSGAGGETQYF. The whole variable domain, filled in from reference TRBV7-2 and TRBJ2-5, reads GAGVSQSPSNKVTEKGKDVELRCDPISGHTALYWYRQSLGQGLEFLIYFQGNSAPDKSGLPSDRFSAERTGGSVSTLTIQRTQQEDSAVYLCASSSGAGGETQYFGPGTRLLVL.